This T cell receptor beta chain originates from a study of T cells after yellow fever vaccination. The CDR3 totals 15 residues. With 0 bases removed from V and 8 bases from J, the gap between germline ends came to 15 bases. The germline V gene has CDR1 SGDLS and CDR2 YYNGEE. TCRdb called the 5' RACE reads again in MiXCR, with one record for every CDR3 protein. The sample has 610,000 or so distinct CDR3 sequences, about 12% seen once. J is TRBJ2-1 and V is TRBV9, with D perhaps matching TRBD2 (7 bases). The clonotype originates from a man aged 30-40 years who received the YFV17D yellow fever vaccine. Material: PBMCs, obtained on the day of the yellow fever booster vaccination. The CDR3 loop is CASSVAGRGGDEQFF. The CDR3 DNA reads TGTGCCAGCAGCGTAGCTGGTAGGGGGGGGGATGAGCAGTTCTTC. Complete variable domain (other parts from reference TRBV9 and TRBJ2-1): DSGVTQTPKHLITATGQRVTLRCSPRSGDLSVYWYQQSLDQGLQFLIQYYNGEERAKGNILERFSAQQFPDLHSELNLSSLELGDSALYFCASSVAGRGGDEQFFGPGTRLTVL.